These 18 T cell receptor beta chains share one sample of origin, sequenced in a study of blood T cell repertoires in COVID-19 (TCRdb year 2020). Library generation was performed with the immunoSEQ multiplex PCR assay. Sourced from immuneACCESS, this table was stored by TCRdb with only in-frame sequences that have V and J called. A share of the clones is absent; for the studies checked, an unresolved V gene accounts for under half, and the remainder has no known explanation. The sample profile shows about 220,000 clones; around 83% of them were found once. Jointly, the top ten make up 6.8% of the sample. Source material: PBMCs or T cells enriched from blood (not recorded which). These receptors all stem from a woman aged 40 to 50 who had recovered from COVID-19.

This chain connects TRBV30 to TRBJ1-3; 9 bases match TRBD1. The length of the CDR3 is 16 residues. The ends lost 0 bases at V and 5 bases at J; junction bases unmatched: 8. CDR1 GTSNPN and CDR2 SVGIG come from the germline V gene (reference sequence). Here the CDR3 DNA reads TGTGCCTGGAGTGTCCTCCCGGGACAGGGAAGAAACACCATATATTTT. Translating it yields CAWSVLPGQGRNTIYF.

J is TRBJ1-1 and V is TRBV5-1; TRBD1 is a possible D gene (6 bases). Trimming pared 2 bases from V and 2 bases from J, leaving 13 bases between. Germline loops: CDR1 SGHRS, CDR2 YFSETQ. The CDR3 sequence is 15 residues long. The CDR3 bases are TGCGCCAGCAGCTTAGATAGGGGGTTTAACACTGAAGCTTTCTTT. Protein sequence: CASSLDRGFNTEAFF. Complete variable domain (other parts from reference TRBV5-1 and TRBJ1-1): KAGVTQTPRYLIKTRGQQVTLSCSPISGHRSVSWYQQTPGQGLQFLFEYFSETQRNKGNFPGRFSGRQFSNSRSEMNVSTLELGDSALYLCASSLDRGFNTEAFFGQGTRLTVV.

The count of this clone is one. The chain couples TRBV7-2 to TRBJ2-7; D is undetermined. The CDR3 length is 13 residues. Trimming took off 2 bases at V and 3 bases at J, with 8 bases between the two ends. Germline V gives CDR1 SGHTA, CDR2 FQGNSA. The CDR3 nucleotides are TGTGCCAGCAGCTTATCCCTCCTCTACGAGCAGTACGTC. It specifies CASSLSLLYEQYV.

This chain connects TRBV10-3 to TRBJ1-4, with no clear D. V lost 0 bases to trimming and J lost 7 bases, with 12 bases between them. This CDR3 has 15 amino acids. CDR1 and CDR2 (germline): ENHRY, SYGVKD. The CDR3 DNA reads as TGTGCCATCAGTGAGTCGCGGGTATTTGGTGAAAAACTGTTTTTT. It yields the protein CAISESRVFGEKLFF.

This clone was counted at least ten times. The chain has TRBV18 and TRBJ2-1; 9 bases line up with TRBD2. The CDR3 runs to 16 residues. The V gene's germline CDR1 is KGHSH and CDR2 LQKENI. The V and J ends lost 5 bases and 7 bases, in that order; junction bases with no gene match: 12. The CDR3 reads CASSGFKTSGGNEQFF. CDR3 coding DNA: TGTGCCAGCTCAGGTTTTAAGACTAGCGGAGGTAATGAGCAGTTCTTC.

This clone has only one observation. The chain is built from TRBV18 and TRBJ1-2; D might be TRBD1 (5 bases). Per the germline V gene, CDR1 is KGHSH and CDR2 is LQKENI. The V end was cut by 2 bases, the J end by 6 bases, with 10 bases between. This CDR3 is 13 amino acids long. In DNA form, the CDR3 reads TGTGCCAGCTCACCATCTGGAGGGGATGGCTACACCTTC. Translation gives CASSPSGGDGYTF.

J is TRBJ2-2 and V is TRBV15; TRBD2 might be the D (5 bases). V gave up 0 bases and J gave up 0 bases, with 8 bases separating them. The CDR3 has 16 residues. Per the germline V gene, CDR1 is LNHNV and CDR2 is YYDKDF (reference sequence). DNA for the CDR3: TGTGCCACCAGCAGAGAAGGCGGGTCGAACACCGGGGAGCTGTTTTTT. It is translated as CATSREGGSNTGELFF.

The chain carries TRBV19 and TRBJ2-7; D perhaps matches TRBD2 (6 bases). V was clipped by 5 bases and J by 2 bases, with 16 bases between them. The CDR3 loop spans 15 amino acids. Germline CDR1 reads LNHDA; CDR2 reads SQIVND (reference sequence). CDR3 in amino acids: CASSHGGLDPYEQYF. CDR3 in DNA: TGTGCCAGTAGTCACGGAGGGCTGGATCCCTACGAGCAGTACTTC.

The chain employs TRBV29-1 and TRBJ1-2; D not resolved. Germline CDR1 reads SQVTM; CDR2 reads ANQGSEA. The CDR3 totals 13 residues. V was cut by 0 bases and J by 2 bases, with 7 bases left in between. CDR3 amino acids: CSVEESGNYGYTF. The CDR3 DNA is TGCAGCGTTGAAGAGTCGGGGAACTATGGCTACACCTTC.

V and J are TRBV11-2 and TRBJ2-5; a weak D match, TRBD1 (6 bases). The CDR3 runs 13 residues. The ends were cut back, 8 bases at V and 5 bases at J, with 15 bases in the middle. CDR1 is SGHAT and CDR2 is FQNNGV in the germline V gene. CDR3 region: CASGGNRVETQYF. CDR3 in DNA: TGTGCCAGCGGAGGAAACAGGGTTGAGACCCAGTACTTC. Based on the CDR3 plus reference TRBV11-2 and TRBJ2-5, the full variable domain is EAGVAQSPRYKIIEKRQSVAFWCNPISGHATLYWYQQILGQGPKLLIQFQNNGVVDDSQLPKDRFSAERLKGVDSTLKIQPAKLEDSAVYLCASGGNRVETQYFGPGTRLLVL.

This chain connects TRBV13 to TRBJ2-2; 8 bases fit TRBD1. CDR1 PRHDT and CDR2 FYEKMQ come from the germline V gene (reference sequence). Trimming removed 2 bases from V and 5 bases from J; junction bases left unmatched: 4. The CDR3 is 15 amino acids. The CDR3 loop reads CASSLQGARTGELFF. CDR3 nucleotide sequence: TGTGCCAGCAGCTTACAGGGGGCGCGAACCGGGGAGCTGTTTTTT.

The rearrangement uses TRBV19 and TRBJ2-3; D gene unclear. CDR3 size: 12 residues. Germline lookup yields CDR1 LNHDA and CDR2 SQIVND (reference sequence). The V and J ends lost 5 bases and 6 bases respectively, with 9 bases between them. CDR3 amino acids: CASSPRIDTQYF. CDR3 DNA sequence: TGTGCCAGTAGTCCCCGTATCGATACGCAGTATTTT.

The V gene is TRBV6-5, the J gene TRBJ1-2; 8 bases line up with TRBD1. V was clipped by 7 bases and J by 3 bases; unmatched bases: 10. This CDR3 contains 15 residues. Germline values: CDR1 MNHEY, CDR2 SVGAGI. The CDR3 loop is CASTSGQGADYGYTF. The CDR3 coding sequence is TGTGCCAGCACCTCGGGTCAGGGGGCTGACTATGGCTACACCTTC.

The DNA of the CDR3 is TGTGCCTGGACGCCCGCGGGACTAGCGGACAATGAGCAGTTCTTC. Translating it yields CAWTPAGLADNEQFF. The J gene is TRBJ2-1, the V gene TRBV30; 11 nucleotides line up with TRBD2. The CDR3 extends over 15 amino acids. In germline, CDR1 is GTSNPN, CDR2 SVGIG (reference sequence). Losses at the gene ends were 4 bases for V and 5 bases for J; bases not matched to a gene: 7.

The V and J genes are TRBV7-9 and TRBJ1-2; TRBD1 is a possible D gene (5 bases). Germline assignment: CDR1 SEHNR and CDR2 FQNEAQ (reference sequence). Trimming removed 1 base from V and 0 bases from J, with 9 bases in between. This CDR3 has 15 amino acids. The DNA for the CDR3 is TGTGCCAGCAGCTTAGAACGGGGGGCTAACTATGGCTACACCTTC. This gives the protein CASSLERGANYGYTF.

This chain connects TRBV7-9 to TRBJ2-7, with 10 nucleotides matching TRBD1. Germline V gene sequence: CDR1 SEHNR, CDR2 FQNEAQ (reference sequence). The CDR3 has 13 amino acids. Unmatched junction bases numbered 3, after V lost 3 bases and J lost 7 bases. The CDR3 sequence: CASSFGTGEEQYF. The CDR3 DNA sequence: TGTGCCAGCAGCTTCGGGACAGGGGAAGAGCAGTACTTC.

The chain employs TRBV5-1 and TRBJ1-2; TRBD1 agrees at 10 bases. CDR3 length equals 17 residues. After removal of 2 bases from V and 6 bases from J, the junction contained 13 bases not matched to a gene. Germline loops: CDR1 SGHRS, CDR2 YFSETQ. CDR3 sequence (DNA): TGCGCCAGCAGCTTAGGGGACAGGGGACAAGACTACAATGGCTACACCTTC. It specifies CASSLGDRGQDYNGYTF. Full variable domain (rest looked up from reference TRBV5-1 and TRBJ1-2): KAGVTQTPRYLIKTRGQQVTLSCSPISGHRSVSWYQQTPGQGLQFLFEYFSETQRNKGNFPGRFSGRQFSNSRSEMNVSTLELGDSALYLCASSLGDRGQDYNGYTFGSGTRLTVV.

Only a few counts were recorded for this clone. V is TRBV11-1 and J is TRBJ2-7; 7 bases are shared with TRBD2. Germline trimming cut 0 bases from V and 13 bases from J; bases unmatched to any gene: 9. CDR3 length equals 13 residues. CDR1 is SGHAT, CDR2 FQDESV, per germline (reference sequence). The CDR3 sequence is CASSLAHYTGGYF. Here the CDR3 DNA reads TGTGCCAGCAGCTTAGCGCATTACACGGGAGGATACTTC.